The clone carrying this T cell receptor (beta chain) was observed many times. The antigen remains unidentified. One entry per CDR3 protein results from TCRdb running MiXCR on the 5' RACE reads. Here the sample spans over 90,000 distinct CDR3 sequences, approximately 8.2% being singletons. Indicated time point: sample taken at primary tumor resection. Unsorted tumor, nontumor lung tissue or cryopreserved PBMC supplied the whole RNA. The sample is drawn from a study of spatial heterogeneity in lung cancer. Study results and caveats: Circulating ubiquitous expanded tumor TCRs were observed more frequently at resection than at follow-up.

Trimming pared 5 bases from V and 9 bases from J, leaving 10 bases between. CDR1 and CDR2 from the germline V gene are LGHDT and YNNKEL (reference sequence). This CDR3 contains 11 residues. The V and J genes are TRBV3-1 and TRBJ2-5, with D tentatively TRBD1 or TRBD2 (5 bases each). This material consisted of PBMCs, taken at surgery. This TCR came from a male donor with early-stage non-small cell lung cancer. CDR3 DNA: TGTGCCAGCAGCAGGGACGGGGCCCAGTACTTC. This sequence encodes CASSRDGAQYF.